This TCR beta chain comes out of a study of blood T cell repertoires in COVID-19. On the study more broadly: Acute and convalescent COVID-19 samples came from the United States, Italy and Spain. Sources were T cells, B-cell-depleted T cells, or PBMCs; the material itself was cDNA or gDNA.

Seattle patients were enrolled during active infection and followed longitudinally. As originally analysed: Nucleated cell counts were estimated from reference gene primer amplification. Measured with immunoSEQ multiplex PCR; TCRdb has only the in-frame clones, and not every one. The DNA gave D and trimming, while V, J and clone size come from that table. Seen here are about 160,000 clones, 65% to 90% observed once, and the top ten hold around 7%. CDR3 length: 14 amino acids. Trimming cost V 1 base and J 7 bases, with 11 bases left between them. The germline CDR1 and CDR2 sequences are SGDLS and YYNGEE.

The TCR originated in a middle-aged woman with COVID-19, enrolled during active disease. The material sequenced was peripheral blood. The chain links TRBV9 to TRBJ1-4, with a possible D match to TRBD1 (6 bases). CDR3 bases: TGTGCCAGCAGCGTACAGGGGATTGGTGAAAAACTGTTTTTT. Translation: CASSVQGIGEKLFF.